This T cell receptor (beta chain) was obtained from a study of early T cells in non-severe SARS-CoV-2 infection. This clonotype came up many times. In TCRdb, the 5' RACE reads were re-called with MiXCR into one record per CDR3 protein. The sample carries about 83,000 distinct CDR3 sequences, about 9.4% recorded once. This material consisted of whole blood, taken at baseline. The clonotype comes from an adult who was a healthcare worker with PCR-confirmed SARS-CoV-2 infection or an uninfected control (not recorded which).

The chain's CDR3 is CSARFGTYEQYF. CDR3 DNA: TGCAGTGCTAGATTTGGGACCTACGAGCAGTACTTC. V usage is TRBV20-1 and J usage is TRBJ2-7; no firm D call. This CDR3 region has 12 residues. The ends were cut back, 2 bases at V and 2 bases at J, with 7 bases in the middle. Germline V gene lookup returns CDR1 DFQATT and CDR2 SNEGSKA (reference sequence).